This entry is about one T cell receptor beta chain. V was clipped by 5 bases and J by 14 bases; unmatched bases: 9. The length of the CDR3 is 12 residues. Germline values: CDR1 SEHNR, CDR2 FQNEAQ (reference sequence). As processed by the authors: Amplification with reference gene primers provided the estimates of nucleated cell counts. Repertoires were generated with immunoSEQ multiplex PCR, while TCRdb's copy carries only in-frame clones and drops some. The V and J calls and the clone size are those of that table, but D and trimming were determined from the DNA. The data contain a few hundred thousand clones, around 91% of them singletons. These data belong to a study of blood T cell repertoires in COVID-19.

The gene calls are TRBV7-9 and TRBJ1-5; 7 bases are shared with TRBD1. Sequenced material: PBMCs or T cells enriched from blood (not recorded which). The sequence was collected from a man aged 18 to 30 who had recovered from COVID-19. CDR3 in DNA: TGTGCCAGCAGCAAGAGTGACAGGGTCAAGCATTTT. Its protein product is CASSKSDRVKHF.